This record concerns one TCR beta chain sequence. Per the germline V gene, CDR1 is KGHSH and CDR2 is LQKENI. This CDR3 has 15 amino acids. Trimming at V came to 1 base and at J to 6 bases, leaving 6 bases not matched to a gene. Data came from immunoSEQ multiplex PCR; TCRdb stores just in-frame clones and leaves some out. The sample gives approximately 80,000 clones, about 80% of which show up once; less than 2.5% is in the top ten. The data stem from a study of blood T cell repertoires in COVID-19. Study information: T cells, B-cell-depleted T cells, or PBMCs provided the cDNA or gDNA that served as material.

The receptor was isolated from a woman in her 70s with acute or convalescent COVID-19. The rearrangement links TRBV18 to TRBJ2-1; TRBD1 agrees at 7 bases. Sequencing used peripheral blood. The CDR3 here is CASSPLQGMGNEQFF. The CDR3 DNA sequence: TGTGCCAGCTCACCACTACAGGGGATGGGCAATGAGCAGTTCTTC.